This T cell receptor beta chain was sequenced for a study of CD8 T cells in Susac syndrome. The authors carried out high-throughput sequencing of TCR beta. They applied it to CD8+ and CD4+ T cells obtained from blood. Controls were drawn from healthy donors and were matched for age and sex. Isolation of CD8+ and CD4+ T cells was performed negatively, whereas enrichment of TEMRA cells was done by FACS. This clonotype was counted only a few times. The V and J ends lost 6 bases and 0 bases, in that order; junction bases with no gene match: 0. The germline CDR1 and CDR2 sequences are MNHEY and SVGAGI. The CDR3 contains 14 residues. An input of roughly 0.5 to 1 ug of RNA was subjected to reverse transcription using random hexamers. The authors amplified TCR beta CDR3 across 54 Vbeta and 13 Jbeta using immunoSEQ multiplex PCR. MiXCR, applied by TCRdb to the immunoSEQ multiplex PCR reads, yields one record per CDR3 protein. The sample records fewer than 150,000 distinct CDR3 sequences, about 95% being singletons.

This chain joins TRBV6-5 and TRBJ1-5; 9 bases line up with TRBD1. Sequencing was carried out using CD4+ T cells from PBMCs. This receptor was taken from a human donor in good health. The CDR3 nucleotides are TGTGCCAGCAGACAGGGGGCTAGCAATCAGCCCCAGCATTTT. Protein sequence: CASRQGASNQPQHF.